A single sample is the source of the 8 T cell receptor beta chains below, sequenced in a study of T cells in Graves' hyperthyroidism and ophthalmopathy. Authors of the study amplified TCR beta CDR3 regions from RNA transcripts. Initially, a first-round RT-PCR of the TCR CDR3 employed the HTBI primer set. In TCRdb, the multiplex PCR reads were re-called with MiXCR into one record per CDR3 protein. The data hold hundreds of thousands of distinct CDR3 sequences, with about 14% observed a single time. Material for sequencing was blood. Receptors originate from a woman aged 18-29 years with Graves' hyperthyroidism.

This clonotype was found many times. The chain has TRBV3-1 and TRBJ2-1; TRBD2 might be the D (5 bases). Germline V gives CDR1 LGHDT, CDR2 YNNKEL (reference sequence). Trimming shortened V by 0 bases and J by 3 bases, and 27 bases separated the two germline ends. CDR3 length: 21 residues. DNA for the CDR3: TGTGCCAGCAGCCAAGAACTCCTCGGCCTCCTAGCTTGGTCGAGCTACAATGAGCAGTTCTTC. Translation gives CASSQELLGLLAWSSYNEQFF.

This clonotype showed up many times. The chain links TRBV28 to TRBJ2-3; D is ambiguous. Germline values: CDR1 MDHEN, CDR2 SYDVKM. This CDR3 has 14 residues. V lost 4 bases, J lost 6 bases, and 14 bases lay in between. The CDR3 coding sequence is TGTGCCAGCAGTTCTACCCCCCCCATGGATACGCAGTATTTT. This codes for CASSSTPPMDTQYF. Looking up the rest from reference TRBV28 and TRBJ2-3 gives the full variable domain: DVKVTQSSRYLVKRTGEKVFLECVQDMDHENMFWYRQDPGLGLRLIYFSYDVKMKEKGDIPEGYSVSREKKERFSLILESASTNQTSMYLCASSSTPPMDTQYFGPGTRLTVL.

In regard to this clonotype: Possible read error: a much larger clone is one base away. This chain uses TRBV7-2 with TRBJ2-7, with TRBD2 matching 10 bases. The J call may be incorrect, as the DNA end agrees better with TRBJ2-1. The CDR3 is 17 amino acids. Germline V gene data show CDR1 as SGHTA and CDR2 as FQGNSA. CDR3 in DNA: TGTGCCAGCAGCTTAAGAGGGGCTAGCGGGAGTTCCTACGAGCAGTTCTTC. Encoded protein: CASSLRGASGSSYEQFF.

This clonotype was detected many times. The V call is TRBV18, the J call TRBJ2-5; possible D gene TRBD2, 6 bases. Deletions cut 3 bases from V and 5 bases from J, with 10 bases between. The V gene's germline CDR1 is KGHSH and CDR2 LQKENI. This CDR3 comprises 13 residues. The CDR3 nucleotides read TGTGCCAGCTCACCCCTAGCGAGGGAGACCCAGTACTTC. Protein: CASSPLARETQYF.

This clonotype was counted only a few times. The chain is built from TRBV13 and TRBJ2-5; D might be TRBD2 (5 bases). The V end lost 4 bases, the J end lost 2 bases, and 8 bases lay between the germline ends. The CDR3 consists of 13 residues. Per germline, CDR1 PRHDT and CDR2 FYEKMQ (reference sequence). In DNA, the CDR3 is TGTGCCAGCAGCTCACCGGGACAAGAGACCCAGTACTTC. Residues: CASSSPGQETQYF.

The CDR3 nucleotides read TGTGCCAGCAGCTTCCAGTCCGGGAGTGGGAATGAGCAGTTCTTC. Its translation is CASSFQSGSGNEQFF. The chain recombines TRBV11-2 with TRBJ2-1; D possibly corresponds to TRBD2 (6 bases). Trimming took off 3 bases at V and 7 bases at J, with 16 bases between the two ends. The germline V gene encodes CDR1 SGHAT and CDR2 FQNNGV. CDR3 size: 15 residues. Based on the CDR3 plus reference TRBV11-2 and TRBJ2-1, the full variable domain is EAGVAQSPRYKIIEKRQSVAFWCNPISGHATLYWYQQILGQGPKLLIQFQNNGVVDDSQLPKDRFSAERLKGVDSTLKIQPAKLEDSAVYLCASSFQSGSGNEQFFGPGTRLTVL.

This clonotype was recorded many times. This chain uses TRBV28 with TRBJ1-2; D is unclear. Deletions cut 5 bases from V and 3 bases from J, with 10 bases between. Germline values: CDR1 MDHEN, CDR2 SYDVKM. The CDR3 is 13 amino acids. CDR3 region: CASSPSLYYGYTF. Here the CDR3 DNA reads TGTGCCAGCAGTCCCTCTCTCTACTATGGCTACACCTTC.

The chain links TRBV13 to TRBJ2-5, with D unclear. This CDR3 region has 17 residues. Trimming took 2 bases from V and 2 from J, leaving 18 bases between them. Per the germline V gene, CDR1 is PRHDT and CDR2 is FYEKMQ (reference sequence). For the CDR3, the DNA is TGTGCCAGCAGCTTAAGCCGATTACTGGAAACGCAAGAGACCCAGTACTTC. Translated: CASSLSRLLETQETQYF.